This TCR beta chain was captured in a study of cytomegalovirus exposure and HLA in healthy donors. Broader study findings: Altogether, 160 or so TCR beta chains were recorded as cytomegalovirus-associated.

The CDR3 sequence is 17 residues long. Trimming took 0 bases from V and 0 from J, leaving 14 bases between them. The germline CDR1 and CDR2 sequences are MNHNS and SASEGT. Details on this clone: The antigen is not known.

The PCR had 60 Vbeta and 13 Jbeta primers. Sequencing used immunoSEQ multiplex PCR; TCRdb keeps in-frame clones, though not all of them. The sample includes 150,000 to 200,000 clones, approximately 86% of them seen just once. The source material was PBMCs. The TCR originated in a woman under 30 in good health and CMV-seronegative. J is TRBJ1-1 and V is TRBV6-1, with TRBD1 as a possible D gene (6 bases). CDR3 in amino acids: CASSEAAGGRMNTEAFF. Here the CDR3 DNA reads TGTGCCAGCAGTGAAGCGGCGGGGGGCCGAATGAACACTGAAGCTTTCTTT.